One sample yielded the 20 T cell receptor beta chains listed below, sequenced in a study of T cells in localized non-small cell lung cancer. The method was immunoSEQ multiplex PCR; TCRdb's version includes in-frame clones alone and lacks a portion of them. The repertoire holds about 61,000 clones, with 70% to 90% as singletons. The sequencing used peripheral blood, collected before any cancer treatment. The receptors here all came from a man between 40 and 70 years old with stage I squamous cell lung carcinoma.

CDR3 DNA: TGTGCCAGCAGTTTATTCTCCGGGACTGGGGCCTACGAGCAGTACTTC. It is translated as CASSLFSGTGAYEQYF. The rearrangement joins TRBV27 to TRBJ2-7; possible D gene TRBD2, 6 bases. V was cut by 1 base and J by 2 bases, with 15 bases left in between. This CDR3 comprises 16 residues. Germline assignment: CDR1 MNHEY and CDR2 SMNVEV (reference sequence).

A note on this clone: The junction and the germline gene differ at one end; a read error may be behind it. The chain is built from TRBV7-2 and TRBJ1-2; 9 bases are a match to TRBD1. CDR3 length: 17 residues. Germline values: CDR1 SGHTA, CDR2 FQGNSA. The CDR3 sequence is CASTLTGGGLNRYGYTF. The CDR3 coding sequence is TGTGCCAGCACCTTAACAGGGGGCGGACTCAACCGCTATGGCTACACCTTC.

V gene TRBV5-1 combines with J gene TRBJ2-3; D may be TRBD1 or TRBD2 (5 bases each). This CDR3 has 15 residues. V was shortened by 1 base and J by 1 base, with 10 bases between the two germline ends. Germline-derived CDR1 and CDR2 are SGHRS and YFSETQ. CDR3 residues: CASSLRGEGTDTQYF. DNA for the CDR3: TGCGCCAGCAGCTTGAGGGGAGAAGGCACAGATACGCAGTATTTT. The full variable domain, with the rest looked up from reference TRBV5-1 and TRBJ2-3, is KAGVTQTPRYLIKTRGQQVTLSCSPISGHRSVSWYQQTPGQGLQFLFEYFSETQRNKGNFPGRFSGRQFSNSRSEMNVSTLELGDSALYLCASSLRGEGTDTQYFGPGTRLTVL.

The V call is TRBV30, the J call TRBJ1-1; D is undetermined. V gave up 4 bases and J gave up 1 base, with 7 bases separating them. From germline, CDR1 is GTSNPN and CDR2 SVGIG (reference sequence). The CDR3 has 12 residues. CDR3 DNA sequence: TGTGCCTGGATCAGCCAGAACACTGAAGCTTTCTTT. Its protein product is CAWISQNTEAFF.

The chain carries TRBV15 and TRBJ2-1; no clear D gene. The length of the CDR3 is 15 residues. CDR1 is LNHNV, CDR2 YYDKDF, per germline (reference sequence). V was cut by 5 bases and J by 1 base, with 12 bases left in between. As DNA, the CDR3 is TGTGCCACCAGCCGTCGGTCACAGTCCTACAATGAGCAGTTCTTC. Its protein product is CATSRRSQSYNEQFF.

This clone was seen a single time. The CDR3 is CASSFPGAGEAFF. DNA for the CDR3: TGCGCCAGCAGCTTTCCGGGGGCGGGGGAAGCTTTCTTT. The chain is built from TRBV5-1 and TRBJ1-1; a weak D match, TRBD1 (6 bases). The CDR3 is 13 amino acids. The V end was cut by 2 bases, the J end by 8 bases, with 13 bases between. CDR1 is SGHRS and CDR2 is YFSETQ in the germline V gene.

The chain links TRBV7-3 to TRBJ2-3; 10 bases match TRBD2. This CDR3 is 16 amino acids long. Per the germline V gene, CDR1 is SGHTA and CDR2 is FQGTGA. J was trimmed by 6 bases and V by 6 bases; bases with no gene match: 12. This CDR3 is CASSHSASGSSDTQYF. The CDR3 coding sequence is TGTGCCAGCAGTCACTCCGCTAGCGGGAGTAGTGATACGCAGTATTTT.

The V gene is TRBV7-2, the J gene TRBJ1-1; a weak D match, TRBD1 (6 bases). Germline V gene sequence: CDR1 SGHTA, CDR2 FQGNSA. There are 15 residues in the CDR3. V was shortened by 3 bases and J by 5 bases, with 16 bases between the two germline ends. The DNA for the CDR3 is TGTGCCAGCAGCTTCCCCCAGGGGCGGGGAACTGAAGCTTTCTTT. Its translation: CASSFPQGRGTEAFF. The full variable domain, its missing parts supplied by reference TRBV7-2 and TRBJ1-1, is GAGVSQSPSNKVTEKGKDVELRCDPISGHTALYWYRQSLGQGLEFLIYFQGNSAPDKSGLPSDRFSAERTGGSVSTLTIQRTQQEDSAVYLCASSFPQGRGTEAFFGQGTRLTVV.

This sequence joins TRBV5-1 and TRBJ2-3, with a weak D call TRBD1 (6 bases). Germline V lookup: CDR1 SGHRS, CDR2 YFSETQ. V shed 0 bases and J shed 6 bases, with 14 bases lying between them. This CDR3 has 15 residues. The CDR3 loop reads CASSLGTVSGDTQYF. In nucleotides, the CDR3 is TGCGCCAGCAGCTTGGGGACAGTCTCAGGGGATACGCAGTATTTT.

The chain is built from TRBV18 and TRBJ2-5, with a possible D match to TRBD2 (5 bases). Germline CDR1 KGHSH, CDR2 LQKENI. V dropped 3 bases and J dropped 2 bases, with 10 bases sitting between them. The CDR3 extends over 14 amino acids. The CDR3 loop reads CASSPGGGQETQYF. DNA for the CDR3: TGTGCCAGCTCACCGGGTGGCGGGCAAGAGACCCAGTACTTC. The full variable domain, its missing parts supplied by reference TRBV18 and TRBJ2-5, is NAGVMQNPRHLVRRRGQEARLRCSPMKGHSHVYWYRQLPEEGLKFMVYLQKENIIDESGMPKERFSAEFPKEGPSILRIQQVVRGDSAAYFCASSPGGGQETQYFGPGTRLLVL.

The J gene is TRBJ1-3, the V gene TRBV27; D remains unclear. Trimming left V 7 bases short and J 0 bases short, with 10 bases between. In germline, CDR1 is MNHEY, CDR2 SMNVEV (reference sequence). This CDR3 has 14 amino acids. This CDR3 is CASTADLSGNTIYF. DNA for the CDR3: TGTGCCAGCACGGCTGATCTCTCTGGAAACACCATATATTTT.

The chain uses TRBV5-1 and TRBJ2-5; 10 bases map to TRBD2. The J call is doubtful: the DNA matches TRBJ2-7 better. This CDR3 contains 15 residues. Germline V lookup: CDR1 SGHRS, CDR2 YFSETQ. The CDR3 nucleotides are TGCGCCAGCAGCCCCCAAGCGGGAGGGCAATACGAGCAGTACTTC. Protein sequence: CASSPQAGGQYEQYF.

The chain joins TRBV7-9 to TRBJ2-2; D not resolved. The CDR3 totals 15 residues. CDR1 SEHNR and CDR2 FQNEAQ come from the germline V gene (reference sequence). CDR3 loop: CAARPPVSNTGELFF. The CDR3 DNA follows: TGTGCAGCCCGCCCTCCTGTTAGTAATACCGGGGAGCTGTTTTTT.

The rearrangement links TRBV2 to TRBJ2-7; TRBD1 matches 10 bases. The V segment lost 8 bases and the J segment 4 bases; nucleotides outside the gene matches: 2. There are 12 residues in the CDR3. Germline V lookup: CDR1 SNHLY, CDR2 FYNNEI. The CDR3 spells CASGTGEYEQYF. The CDR3 DNA reads as TGTGCCAGCGGGACAGGGGAATACGAGCAGTACTTC. The complete variable domain, with remaining parts taken from reference TRBV2 and TRBJ2-7, reads EPEVTQTPSHQVTQMGQEVILRCVPISNHLYFYWYRQILGQKVEFLVSFYNNEISEKSEIFDDQFSVERPDGSNFTLKIRSTKLEDSAMYFCASGTGEYEQYFGPGTRLTVT.

The V gene is TRBV7-6, the J gene TRBJ2-1; TRBD2 matches at 8 bases. The CDR3 runs 16 residues. The V gene's germline CDR1 is SGHVS and CDR2 FNYEAQ. The V gene end was trimmed by 5 bases and the J gene end by 3 bases; junction bases not matched to a gene: 9. CDR3 nucleotide sequence: TGTGCCAGCAGCCCCTTAGCGGGAAAGGGCTACAATGAGCAGTTCTTC. Protein product: CASSPLAGKGYNEQFF. Using reference TRBV7-6 and TRBJ2-1 for the parts outside the CDR3, the full variable domain is GAGVSQSPRYKVTKRGQDVALRCDPISGHVSLYWYRQALGQGPEFLTYFNYEAQQDKSGLPNDRFSAERPEGSISTLTIQRTEQRDSAMYRCASSPLAGKGYNEQFFGPGTRLTVL.

The chain has TRBV7-3 and TRBJ2-7; D gene ambiguous. Germline CDR1 SGHTA, CDR2 FQGTGA. V lost 2 bases to trimming and J lost 2 bases, with 10 bases between them. This CDR3 contains 14 residues. CDR3 region: CASSLRASPYEQYF. DNA of the CDR3: TGTGCCAGCAGCTTACGTGCTTCCCCCTACGAGCAGTACTTC.

The rearrangement joins TRBV28 to TRBJ1-4, with D tentatively TRBD1 (5 bases). This CDR3 region has 15 residues. The V end was cut by 4 bases, the J end by 7 bases, with 16 bases between. CDR1 and CDR2 from the germline V gene are MDHEN and SYDVKM. CDR3 sequence: CASSSGPDGGEKLFF. In DNA, the CDR3 is TGTGCCAGCAGTTCTGGGCCTGACGGGGGTGAAAAACTGTTTTTT.

In regard to this clone: One junction end disagrees with the germline gene, perhaps due to a read error. This chain connects TRBV2 to TRBJ1-2; D is possibly TRBD1 (5 bases). The CDR3 has 15 residues. The germline gives CDR1 SNHLY, CDR2 FYNNEI. CDR3 amino acids: CTSSVVGREDYGYTF. As DNA, the CDR3 is TGTACCAGCAGTGTTGTCGGCAGGGAGGACTATGGCTACACCTTC.

J is TRBJ2-5 and V is TRBV4-2, with 7 bases that match TRBD2. This CDR3 has 17 amino acids. Trimming at V came to 3 bases and at J to 0 bases, leaving 10 bases not matched to a gene. CDR1 is LGHNA, CDR2 YNFKEQ, per germline. The CDR3 region has the DNA TGTGCCAGCAGCCAGCTCCGCCCAACTAGCGACCAAGAGACCCAGTACTTC. Translating it yields CASSQLRPTSDQETQYF.

This clone was seen only once. This chain connects TRBV9 to TRBJ2-1, with D possibly called TRBD1 or TRBD2 (5 bases each). The V gene's germline CDR1 is SGDLS and CDR2 YYNGEE. This CDR3 has 15 amino acids. Trimming shortened V by 3 bases and J by 3 bases, and 13 bases separated the two germline ends. The CDR3 loop is CASSAERGYYNEQFF. DNA of the CDR3: TGTGCCAGCAGCGCCGAACGGGGCTACTACAATGAGCAGTTCTTC. The full variable domain, with the rest looked up from reference TRBV9 and TRBJ2-1, is DSGVTQTPKHLITATGQRVTLRCSPRSGDLSVYWYQQSLDQGLQFLIQYYNGEERAKGNILERFSAQQFPDLHSELNLSSLELGDSALYFCASSAERGYYNEQFFGPGTRLTVL.